Listed here is a single T cell receptor beta chain. J gave up 10 bases and V 3 bases, and 5 bases lay outside the gene matches. The CDR3 is made up of 11 amino acids. Germline lookup yields CDR1 GTSNPN and CDR2 SVGIG (reference sequence). This record comes from a study of cytomegalovirus exposure and HLA in healthy donors. The PCR made use of 60 Vbeta and 13 Jbeta primers. Clones were read by immunoSEQ multiplex PCR, and TCRdb kept only the in-frame ones, dropping some. The sample shows about 110,000 clones, 77% of them seen only once. This chain connects TRBV30 to TRBJ1-1; 7 nucleotides match TRBD1. This sequence was found in a male donor in good health and CMV-seronegative. The sample consisted of PBMCs. The CDR3 DNA sequence: TGTGCCTGGAGGTCCAGGGGGTTAGCTTTCTTT. Its translation: CAWRSRGLAFF.